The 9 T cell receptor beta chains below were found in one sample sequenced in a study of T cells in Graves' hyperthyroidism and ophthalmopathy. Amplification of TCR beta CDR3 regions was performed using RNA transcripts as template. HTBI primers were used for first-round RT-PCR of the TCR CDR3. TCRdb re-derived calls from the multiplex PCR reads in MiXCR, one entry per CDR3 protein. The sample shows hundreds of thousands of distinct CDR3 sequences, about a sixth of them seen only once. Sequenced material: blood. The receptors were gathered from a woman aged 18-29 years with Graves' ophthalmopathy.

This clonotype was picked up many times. CDR3 in amino acids: CASSPGQGRMFTEAFF. In nucleotides, the CDR3 is TGTGCCAGCAGCCCTGGACAGGGAAGAATGTTCACTGAAGCTTTCTTT. This rearrangement joins TRBV11-2 to TRBJ1-1; TRBD1 matches 8 bases. J was trimmed by 4 bases and V by 5 bases; bases with no gene match: 12. Germline V gene sequence: CDR1 SGHAT, CDR2 FQNNGV. The CDR3 runs 16 residues.

The CDR3 sequence: CASTPAGGYYEQYF. As DNA, the CDR3 is TGTGCCAGTACCCCTGCAGGGGGCTACTACGAGCAGTACTTC. The chain links TRBV19 to TRBJ2-7; 8 bases map to TRBD1. With 7 bases clipped from V and 3 bases from J, the junction kept 8 bases outside the gene matches. There are 14 residues in the CDR3. Germline lookup yields CDR1 LNHDA and CDR2 SQIVND (reference sequence).

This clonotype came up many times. The CDR3 sequence is CASSQSSGARYGYTF. CDR3 nucleotide sequence: TGCGCCAGCAGCCAGTCCTCGGGGGCACGGTATGGCTACACCTTC. The V gene is TRBV5-1, the J gene TRBJ1-2; perhaps TRBD1 as D (6 bases). The germline V and J ends were trimmed by 4 bases and 5 bases, with 18 bases remaining between them. The CDR3 sequence is 15 residues long. Germline V gene data show CDR1 as SGHRS and CDR2 as YFSETQ.

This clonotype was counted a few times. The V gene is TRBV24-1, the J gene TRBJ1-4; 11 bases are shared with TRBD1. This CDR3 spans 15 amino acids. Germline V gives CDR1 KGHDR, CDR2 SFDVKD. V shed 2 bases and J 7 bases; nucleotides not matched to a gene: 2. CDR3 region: CATSDSGQGAEKLFF. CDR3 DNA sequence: TGTGCCACCAGTGATTCTGGACAGGGGGCTGAAAAACTGTTTTTT.

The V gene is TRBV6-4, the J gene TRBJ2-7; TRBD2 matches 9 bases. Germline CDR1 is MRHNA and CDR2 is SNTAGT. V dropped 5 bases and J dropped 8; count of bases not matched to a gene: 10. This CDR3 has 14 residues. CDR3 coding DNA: TGTGCCAGCAGTTCGGGACTAGCTTTTTACCAGCAGTACTTC. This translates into CASSSGLAFYQQYF.

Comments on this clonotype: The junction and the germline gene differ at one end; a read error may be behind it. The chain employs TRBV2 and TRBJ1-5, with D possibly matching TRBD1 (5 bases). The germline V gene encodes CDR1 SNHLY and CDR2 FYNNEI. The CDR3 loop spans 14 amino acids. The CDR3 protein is CASSEVDTKGPQNF. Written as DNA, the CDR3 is TGTGCCAGCAGTGAGGTGGACACCAAAGGGCCCCAGAATTTT. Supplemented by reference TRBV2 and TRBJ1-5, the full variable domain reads EPEVTQTPSHQVTQMGQEVILRCVPISNHLYFYWYRQILGQKVEFLVSFYNNEISEKSEIFDDQFSVERPDGSNFTLKIRSTKLEDSAMYFCASSEVDTKGPQNFGDGTRLSIL.

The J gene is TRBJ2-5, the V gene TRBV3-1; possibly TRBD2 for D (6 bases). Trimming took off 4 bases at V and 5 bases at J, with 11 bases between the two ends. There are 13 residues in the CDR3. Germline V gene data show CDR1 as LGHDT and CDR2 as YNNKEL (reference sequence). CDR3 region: CASSPAGTETQYF. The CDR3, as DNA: TGTGCCAGCAGCCCAGCCGGGACTGAGACCCAGTACTTC.

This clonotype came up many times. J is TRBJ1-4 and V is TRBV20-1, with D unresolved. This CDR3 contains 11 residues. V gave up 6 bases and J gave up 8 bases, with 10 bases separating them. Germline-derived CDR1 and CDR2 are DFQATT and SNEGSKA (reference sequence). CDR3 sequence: CSARDEEKLFF. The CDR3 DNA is TGCAGTGCGCGCGACGAAGAAAAACTGTTTTTT.

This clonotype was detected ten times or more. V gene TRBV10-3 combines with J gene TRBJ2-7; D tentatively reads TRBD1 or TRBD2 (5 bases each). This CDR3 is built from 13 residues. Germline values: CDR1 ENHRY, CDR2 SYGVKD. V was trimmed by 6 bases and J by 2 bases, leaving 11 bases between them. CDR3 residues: CAISRDGTYEQYF. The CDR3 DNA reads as TGTGCCATCAGCCGGGACGGTACCTACGAGCAGTACTTC.